This T cell receptor (beta chain) was identified during a study of T cell responses to AZD1222 COVID-19 vaccine. Clones were read by immunoSEQ multiplex PCR, and TCRdb kept only the in-frame ones, dropping some. The sample carries about 160,000 clones, approximately 91% recorded once. CDR1 LNHDA and CDR2 SQIVND come from the germline V gene (reference sequence). CDR3 length equals 17 residues. Between the trimmed V and J ends, which lost 8 bases and 2 bases, there was a span of 22 bases. The chain has TRBV19 and TRBJ1-5; D not resolved. The sequence was obtained from an adult in good health. Sample: peripheral blood, taken on day 0 of AZD1222 vaccination. CDR3 nucleotide sequence: TGTGCCAGTTCATCCGGGAGGCCAGTCATGGGCAATCAGCCCCAGCATTTT. Protein sequence: CASSSGRPVMGNQPQHF.